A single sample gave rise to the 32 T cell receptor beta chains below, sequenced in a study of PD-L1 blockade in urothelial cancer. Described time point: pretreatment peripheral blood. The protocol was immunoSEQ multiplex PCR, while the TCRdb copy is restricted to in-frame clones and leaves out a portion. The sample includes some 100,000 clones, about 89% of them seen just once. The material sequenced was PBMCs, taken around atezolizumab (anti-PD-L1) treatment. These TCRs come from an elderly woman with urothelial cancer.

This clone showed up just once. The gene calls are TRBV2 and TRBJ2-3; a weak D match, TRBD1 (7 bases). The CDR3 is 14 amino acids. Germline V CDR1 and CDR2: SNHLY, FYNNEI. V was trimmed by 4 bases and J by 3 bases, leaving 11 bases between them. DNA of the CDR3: TGTGCCAGCAGTGGGCAGGGGGGTACAGATACGCAGTATTTT. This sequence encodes CASSGQGGTDTQYF.

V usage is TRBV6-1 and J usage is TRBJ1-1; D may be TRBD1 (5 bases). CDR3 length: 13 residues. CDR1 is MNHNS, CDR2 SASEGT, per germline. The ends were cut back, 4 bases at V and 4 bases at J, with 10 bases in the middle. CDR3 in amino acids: CASSVQGRTEAFF. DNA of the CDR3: TGTGCCAGCAGTGTCCAGGGCCGCACTGAAGCTTTCTTT.

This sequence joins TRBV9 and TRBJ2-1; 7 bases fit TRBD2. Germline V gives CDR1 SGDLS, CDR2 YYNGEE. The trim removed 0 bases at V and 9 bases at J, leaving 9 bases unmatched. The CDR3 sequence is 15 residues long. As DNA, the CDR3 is TGTGCCAGCAGCGTAGCCAGCGGGACCTATAGTGAGCAGTTCTTC. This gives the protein CASSVASGTYSEQFF.

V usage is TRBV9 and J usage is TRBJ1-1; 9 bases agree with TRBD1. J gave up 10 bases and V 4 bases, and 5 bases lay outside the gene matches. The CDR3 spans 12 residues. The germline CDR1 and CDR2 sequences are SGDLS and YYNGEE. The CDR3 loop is CASSPETGGAFF. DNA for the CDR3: TGTGCCAGCAGCCCAGAGACAGGGGGAGCTTTCTTT.

DNA for the CDR3: TGTGCCAGCAGTCAACGGAGGGGAGCGGGAGCTTACAATGAGCAGTTCTTC. As protein: CASSQRRGAGAYNEQFF. This rearrangement joins TRBV28 to TRBJ2-1; 8 bases fit TRBD2. Germline loops: CDR1 MDHEN, CDR2 SYDVKM. The CDR3 has 17 residues. V lost 5 bases to trimming and J lost 4 bases; unmatched junction nucleotides: 13.

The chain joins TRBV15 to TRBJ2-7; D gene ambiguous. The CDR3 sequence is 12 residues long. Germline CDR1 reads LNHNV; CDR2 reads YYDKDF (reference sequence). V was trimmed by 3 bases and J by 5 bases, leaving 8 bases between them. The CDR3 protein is CATSRDGDEQYF. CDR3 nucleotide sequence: TGTGCCACCAGCAGGGATGGAGACGAGCAGTACTTC.

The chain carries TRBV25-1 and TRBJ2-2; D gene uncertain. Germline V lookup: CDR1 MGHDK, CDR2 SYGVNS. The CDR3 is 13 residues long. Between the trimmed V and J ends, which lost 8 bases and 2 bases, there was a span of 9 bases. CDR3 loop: CASSRGNTGELFF. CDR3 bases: TGTGCCAGCTCTCGCGGAAACACCGGGGAGCTGTTTTTT. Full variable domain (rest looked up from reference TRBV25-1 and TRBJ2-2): EADIYQTPRYLVIGTGKKITLECSQTMGHDKMYWYQQDPGMELHLIHYSYGVNSTEKGDLSSESTVSRIRTEHFPLTLESARPSHTSQYLCASSRGNTGELFFGEGSRLTVL.

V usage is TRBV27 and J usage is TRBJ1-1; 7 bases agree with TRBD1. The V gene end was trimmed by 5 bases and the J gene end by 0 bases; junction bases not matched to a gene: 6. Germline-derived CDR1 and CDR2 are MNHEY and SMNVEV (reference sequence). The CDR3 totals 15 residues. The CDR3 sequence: CASSTRDRLNTEAFF. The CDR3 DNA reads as TGTGCCAGCAGTACCCGGGACAGACTGAACACTGAAGCTTTCTTT.

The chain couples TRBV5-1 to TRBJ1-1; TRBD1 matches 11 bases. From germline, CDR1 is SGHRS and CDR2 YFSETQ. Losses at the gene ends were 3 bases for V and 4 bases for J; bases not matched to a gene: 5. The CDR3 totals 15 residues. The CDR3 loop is CASSWSGTGGTEAFF. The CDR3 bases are TGCGCCAGCAGCTGGTCCGGGACAGGGGGCACTGAAGCTTTCTTT.

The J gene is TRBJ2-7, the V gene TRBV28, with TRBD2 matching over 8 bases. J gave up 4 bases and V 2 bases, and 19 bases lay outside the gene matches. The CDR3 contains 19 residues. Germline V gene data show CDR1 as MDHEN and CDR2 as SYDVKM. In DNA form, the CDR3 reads TGTGCCAGCAGTTTAGGACCCCCGGGAGGGGACGCTAGGCGGTACGAGCAGTACTTC. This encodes CASSLGPPGGDARRYEQYF.

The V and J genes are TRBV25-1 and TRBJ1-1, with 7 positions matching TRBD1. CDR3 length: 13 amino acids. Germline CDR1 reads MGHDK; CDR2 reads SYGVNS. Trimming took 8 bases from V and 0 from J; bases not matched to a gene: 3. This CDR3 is CASRDRMNTEAFF. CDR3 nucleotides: TGTGCCAGCCGGGACAGAATGAACACTGAAGCTTTCTTT.

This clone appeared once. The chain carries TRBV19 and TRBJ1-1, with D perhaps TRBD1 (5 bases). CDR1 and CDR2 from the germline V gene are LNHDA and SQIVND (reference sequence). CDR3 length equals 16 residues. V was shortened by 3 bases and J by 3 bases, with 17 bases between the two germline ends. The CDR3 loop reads CASSIGVRLRDTEAFF. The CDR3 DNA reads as TGTGCCAGTAGTATCGGAGTCAGGCTCAGGGACACTGAAGCTTTCTTT.

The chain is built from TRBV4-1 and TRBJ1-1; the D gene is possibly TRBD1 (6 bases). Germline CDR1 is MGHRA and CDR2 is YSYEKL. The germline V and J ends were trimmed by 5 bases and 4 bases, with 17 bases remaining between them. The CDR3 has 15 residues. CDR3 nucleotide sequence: TGCGCCAGCAGCAGGGGGGGGATGAGCGGCACTGAAGCTTTCTTT. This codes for CASSRGGMSGTEAFF.

In DNA form, the CDR3 reads TGTGCCAGCAGCTATTCCGGGACTTATAGCAATCAGCCCCAGCATTTT. This codes for CASSYSGTYSNQPQHF. The chain couples TRBV7-8 to TRBJ1-5, with D possibly TRBD1 on 5 matching bases. The CDR3 contains 16 residues. Germline values: CDR1 SGHVS, CDR2 FQNEAQ. V dropped 4 bases and J dropped 0 bases, with 13 bases sitting between them.

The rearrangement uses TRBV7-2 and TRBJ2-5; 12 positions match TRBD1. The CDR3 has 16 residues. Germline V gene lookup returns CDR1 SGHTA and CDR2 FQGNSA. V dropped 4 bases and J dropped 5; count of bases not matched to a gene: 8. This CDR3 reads CASSSLGQGAGETQYF. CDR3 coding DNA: TGTGCCAGCAGCTCACTGGGACAGGGGGCGGGGGAGACCCAGTACTTC.

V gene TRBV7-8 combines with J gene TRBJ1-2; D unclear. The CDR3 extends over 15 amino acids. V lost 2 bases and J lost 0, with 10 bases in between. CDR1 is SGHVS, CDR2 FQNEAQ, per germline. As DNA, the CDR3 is TGTGCCAGCAGCTTATTTACAGACCCTAACTATGGCTACACCTTC. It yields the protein CASSLFTDPNYGYTF.

The CDR3 DNA follows: TGTGCCAGCAGCTTAGCGGCAGGGACTAACACCGGGGAGCTGTTTTTT. Translation gives CASSLAAGTNTGELFF. This chain connects TRBV7-9 to TRBJ2-2; perhaps TRBD2 as D (6 bases). V lost 0 bases, J lost 2 bases, and 10 bases lay in between. Per germline, CDR1 SEHNR and CDR2 FQNEAQ (reference sequence). CDR3 length equals 16 residues.

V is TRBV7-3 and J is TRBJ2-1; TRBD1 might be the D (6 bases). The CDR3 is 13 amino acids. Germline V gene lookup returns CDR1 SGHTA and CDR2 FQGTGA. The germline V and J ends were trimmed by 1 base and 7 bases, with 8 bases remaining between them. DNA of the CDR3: TGTGCCAGCAGCTTAAACAGGGAGAATGAGCAGTTCTTC. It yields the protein CASSLNRENEQFF.

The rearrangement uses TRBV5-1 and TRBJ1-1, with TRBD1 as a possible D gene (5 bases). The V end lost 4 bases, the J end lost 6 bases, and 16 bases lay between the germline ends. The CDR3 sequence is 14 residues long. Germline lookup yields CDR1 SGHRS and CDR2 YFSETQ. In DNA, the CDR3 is TGCGCCAGCAGCACGGGGGGGGAGTTGGCTGAAGCTTTCTTT. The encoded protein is CASSTGGELAEAFF.

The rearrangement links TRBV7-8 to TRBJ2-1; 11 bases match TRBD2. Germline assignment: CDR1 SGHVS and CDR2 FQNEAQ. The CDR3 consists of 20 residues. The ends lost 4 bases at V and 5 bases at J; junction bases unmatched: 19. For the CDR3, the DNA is TGTGCCAGCAGCTCTATGGGGGGGCTAGCGGGAGGCGATCGGGACAATGAGCAGTTCTTC. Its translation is CASSSMGGLAGGDRDNEQFF.

This CDR3 is CASSSPGTPNQPQHF. CDR3 coding DNA: TGTGCCAGCAGTTCTCCGGGGACACCGAATCAGCCCCAGCATTTT. V gene TRBV28 combines with J gene TRBJ1-5, with a possible D match to TRBD1 (6 bases). V was cut by 4 bases and J by 4 bases, with 14 bases left in between. CDR1 is MDHEN, CDR2 SYDVKM, per germline. The CDR3 consists of 15 residues. The full variable domain, completed using reference TRBV28 and TRBJ1-5, is DVKVTQSSRYLVKRTGEKVFLECVQDMDHENMFWYRQDPGLGLRLIYFSYDVKMKEKGDIPEGYSVSREKKERFSLILESASTNQTSMYLCASSSPGTPNQPQHFGDGTRLSIL.

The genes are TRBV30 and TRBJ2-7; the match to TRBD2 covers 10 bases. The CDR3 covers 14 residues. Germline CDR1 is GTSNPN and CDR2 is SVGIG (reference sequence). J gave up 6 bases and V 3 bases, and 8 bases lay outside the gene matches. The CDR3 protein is CAWSIGTSVPEQYF. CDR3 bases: TGTGCCTGGAGCATAGGGACTAGCGTGCCCGAGCAGTACTTC.

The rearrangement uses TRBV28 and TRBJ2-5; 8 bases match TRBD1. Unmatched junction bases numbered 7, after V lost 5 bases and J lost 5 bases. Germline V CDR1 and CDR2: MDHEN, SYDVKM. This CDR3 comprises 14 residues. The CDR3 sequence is CASSTTGGSETQYF. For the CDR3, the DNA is TGTGCCAGCAGTACCACAGGGGGTTCCGAGACCCAGTACTTC.

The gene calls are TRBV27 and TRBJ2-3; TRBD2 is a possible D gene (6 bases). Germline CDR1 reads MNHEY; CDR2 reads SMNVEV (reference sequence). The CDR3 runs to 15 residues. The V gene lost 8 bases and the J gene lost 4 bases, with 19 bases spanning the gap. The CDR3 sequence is CASGQLLRDPDTQYF. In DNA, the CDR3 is TGTGCCAGCGGCCAACTACTGCGGGACCCAGATACGCAGTATTTT.

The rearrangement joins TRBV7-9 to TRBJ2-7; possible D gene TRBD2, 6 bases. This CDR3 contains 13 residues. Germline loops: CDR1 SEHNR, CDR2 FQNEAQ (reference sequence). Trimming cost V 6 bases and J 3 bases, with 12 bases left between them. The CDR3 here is CASRSLANYEQYF. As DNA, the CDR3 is TGTGCCAGCAGGTCTCTAGCGAACTACGAGCAGTACTTC.

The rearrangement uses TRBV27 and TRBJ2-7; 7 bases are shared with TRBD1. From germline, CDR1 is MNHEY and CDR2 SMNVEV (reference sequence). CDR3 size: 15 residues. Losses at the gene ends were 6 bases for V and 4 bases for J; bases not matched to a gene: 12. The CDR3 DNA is TGTGCCAGCAGAAAAGGGGGCAGGGGTTCGTACGAGCAGTACTTC. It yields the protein CASRKGGRGSYEQYF.

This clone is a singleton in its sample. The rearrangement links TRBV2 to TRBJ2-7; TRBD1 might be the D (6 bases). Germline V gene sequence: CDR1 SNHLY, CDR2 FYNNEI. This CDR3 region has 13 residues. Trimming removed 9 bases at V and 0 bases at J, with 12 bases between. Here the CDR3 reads CASKTGFSYEQYF. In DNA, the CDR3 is TGTGCCAGTAAGACAGGTTTCTCCTACGAGCAGTACTTC.

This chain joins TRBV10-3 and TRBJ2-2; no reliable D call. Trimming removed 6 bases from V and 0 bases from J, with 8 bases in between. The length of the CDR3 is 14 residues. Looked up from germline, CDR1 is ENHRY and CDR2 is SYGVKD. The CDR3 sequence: CAISPGPNTGELFF. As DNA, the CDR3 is TGTGCCATCAGCCCGGGTCCGAACACCGGGGAGCTGTTTTTT.

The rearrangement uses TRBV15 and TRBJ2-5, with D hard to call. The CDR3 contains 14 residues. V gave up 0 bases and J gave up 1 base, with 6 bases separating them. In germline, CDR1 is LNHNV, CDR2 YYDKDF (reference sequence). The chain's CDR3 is CATSRDPLQETQYF. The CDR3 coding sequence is TGTGCCACCAGCAGAGATCCACTCCAAGAGACCCAGTACTTC.

The CDR3 loop is CASSEERGNQPQHF. DNA of the CDR3: TGTGCCAGCAGTGAGGAAAGGGGGAACCAGCCCCAGCATTTT. The V and J genes are TRBV2 and TRBJ1-5; tentative D call: TRBD1 (6 bases). Trimming pared 3 bases from V and 7 bases from J, leaving 13 bases between. CDR3 length: 14 residues. Germline V gives CDR1 SNHLY, CDR2 FYNNEI.

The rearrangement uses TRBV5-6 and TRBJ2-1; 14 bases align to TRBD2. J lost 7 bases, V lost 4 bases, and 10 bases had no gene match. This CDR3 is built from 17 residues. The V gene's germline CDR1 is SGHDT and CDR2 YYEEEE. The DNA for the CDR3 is TGTGCCAGCAGCCTGACTAGCGGGAGGGTCCTCCGGAATGAGCAGTTCTTC. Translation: CASSLTSGRVLRNEQFF.

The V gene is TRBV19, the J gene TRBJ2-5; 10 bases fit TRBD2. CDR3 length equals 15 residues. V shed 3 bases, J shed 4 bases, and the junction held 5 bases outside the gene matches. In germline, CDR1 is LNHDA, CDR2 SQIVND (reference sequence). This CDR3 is CASSITAGGGETQYF. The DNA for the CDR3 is TGTGCCAGTAGTATCACAGCGGGAGGGGGAGAGACCCAGTACTTC. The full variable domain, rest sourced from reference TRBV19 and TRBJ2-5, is DGGITQSPKYLFRKEGQNVTLSCEQNLNHDAMYWYRQDPGQGLRLIYYSQIVNDFQKGDIAEGYSVSREKKESFPLTVTSAQKNPTAFYLCASSITAGGGETQYFGPGTRLLVL.